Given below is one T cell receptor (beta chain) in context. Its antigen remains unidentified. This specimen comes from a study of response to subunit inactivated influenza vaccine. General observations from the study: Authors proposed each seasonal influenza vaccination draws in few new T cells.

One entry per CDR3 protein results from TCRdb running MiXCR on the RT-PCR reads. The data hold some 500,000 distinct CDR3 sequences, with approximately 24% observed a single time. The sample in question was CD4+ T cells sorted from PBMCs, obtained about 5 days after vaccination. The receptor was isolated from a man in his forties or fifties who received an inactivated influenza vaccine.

CDR3 loop: CASSLEGVTYNEQFF. The CDR3 bases are TGTGCCAGCAGCTTGGAAGGGGTCACCTACAATGAGCAGTTCTTC. The chain carries TRBV5-5 and TRBJ2-1, with D possibly matching TRBD1 (5 bases). The CDR3 covers 15 residues. Germline CDR1 reads SGHKS; CDR2 reads YYEKEE (reference sequence). The V and J ends lost 0 bases and 2 bases respectively, with 9 bases between them.